The rows below give T cell receptor beta chains drawn from one sample of a study of blood T cell repertoires in COVID-19. The protocol was immunoSEQ multiplex PCR, while the TCRdb copy is restricted to in-frame clones and leaves out a portion. Seen here are 100,000 to 150,000 clones, 86% observed once, and the top ten hold roughly 4.9%. The source material was peripheral blood. The receptors shown here come from a human donor in a cohort sampled during active COVID-19. Each CDR3 is given with its conserved first and last residue. The D gene is left open where the match is weak. Expanded clones get a size class; other rows say once, few or many, or leave the size out.

TRBJ2-3	TRBD2	TRBV3-1/TRBV3-2	NA	CASGLAGAAVTDTQYF	TGTGCCAGCGGTCTAGCGGGAGCGGCTGTCACAGATACGCAGTATTTT
TRBJ1-1	NA	TRBV27	NA	CASSFWANTEAFF	TGTGCCAGCAGTTTTTGGGCGAACACTGAAGCTTTCTTT
TRBJ2-3	TRBD2	TRBV6-6	NA	CAVSGADYTQYF	TGTGCCGTAAGCGGGGCAGATTATACGCAGTATTTT
TRBJ2-3	NA	TRBV19	NA	CASTRGIRWKTTDTQYF	TGTGCCAGTACGAGGGGGATTCGGTGGAAGACCACAGATACGCAGTATTTT
TRBJ2-1	TRBD2	TRBV7-3	NA	CASSLGLAGGNNEQFF	TGTGCCAGCAGCTTAGGACTAGCGGGAGGGAACAATGAGCAGTTCTTC
TRBJ2-1	NA	TRBV7-2	NA	CASSLLRGEQFF	TGTGCCAGCAGCTTACTTCGGGGTGAGCAGTTCTTC
TRBJ2-1	NA	TRBV28	NA	CASSSSAIEQFF	TGTGCCAGCTCCTCTAGCGCCATTGAGCAGTTCTTC
TRBJ1-1	NA	TRBV19	few	CASKNRDIPVPFF	TGTGCCAGCAAAAACCGGGACATCCCCGTTCCTTTCTTT
TRBJ1-2	NA	TRBV7-3	NA	CASSLDSSRAYGYTF	TGTGCCAGCAGCTTAGATTCGTCCAGGGCCTATGGCTACACCTTC
TRBJ1-4	TRBD1	TRBV18	once	CASSPYRDRGTITNEKLFF	TGTGCCAGCTCACCTTACCGGGACAGGGGAACCATAACTAATGAAAAACTGTTTTTT
TRBJ1-2	NA	TRBV28	NA	CASAQAVRYGYTF	TGTGCCAGCGCCCAGGCAGTCAGATATGGCTACACCTTC
TRBJ2-7	NA	TRBV6-7	NA	CASYLSGSGNYEQYF	TGTGCCAGCTATTTATCCGGGAGTGGGAACTACGAGCAGTACTTC
TRBJ2-7	TRBD2	TRBV7-8	NA	CASSLRLADYEQYF	TGTGCCAGCAGCTTACGCCTAGCGGACTACGAGCAGTACTTC
TRBJ1-3	NA	TRBV18	few	CASSPLADSGNTIYF	TGTGCCAGCTCACCATTAGCTGACTCTGGAAACACCATATATTTT
TRBJ1-1	TRBD1	TRBV11-2	NA	CASSLEGQTVTEAFF	TGTGCCAGCAGCTTAGAGGGACAGACGGTGACTGAAGCTTTCTTT
TRBJ1-1	NA	TRBV2	NA	CASSVLGATEAFF	TGTGCCAGCAGTGTACTGGGGGCCACTGAAGCTTTCTTT
TRBJ1-5	NA	TRBV7-9	NA	CASSLDSSNQPQHF	TGTGCCAGCAGCCTGGACAGTTCGAATCAGCCCCAGCATTTT
TRBJ1-3	TRBD1	TRBV7-9	NA	CASSPRQGRASGNTIYF	TGTGCCAGCAGCCCTAGACAGGGGAGAGCCTCTGGAAACACCATATATTTT
TRBJ1-1	NA	TRBV3-1/TRBV3-2	NA	CASSRNPGTEAFF	TGTGCCAGCAGCCGCAATCCGGGGACTGAAGCTTTCTTT
TRBJ2-1	NA	TRBV5-1	NA	CASSARDFNEQFF	TGCGCCAGCAGCGCCCGGGACTTTAATGAGCAGTTCTTC
TRBJ2-1	NA	TRBV19	NA	CASSVQGIYNEQFF	TGTGCCAGTAGTGTCCAGGGGATCTACAATGAGCAGTTCTTC
TRBJ2-5	TRBD1	TRBV5-6	NA	CASSIFGTAYQETQYF	TGTGCCAGCAGCATCTTCGGGACAGCGTACCAAGAGACCCAGTACTTC
TRBJ2-3	TRBD2	TRBV28	NA	CASSFEGLAGVGGTDTQYF	TGTGCCAGCAGTTTCGAAGGTCTAGCGGGAGTAGGTGGCACAGATACGCAGTATTTT
TRBJ1-5	NA	TRBV2	NA	CASKTGYWQPQHF	TGTGCCAGCAAGACAGGTTATTGGCAGCCCCAGCATTTT
TRBJ2-1	TRBD2	TRBV19	NA	CASLAGGSYNEQFF	TGTGCCAGTCTCGCGGGGGGGTCTTACAATGAGCAGTTCTTC
TRBJ2-7	NA	TRBV5-1	NA	CASSLPGAREQYF	TGCGCCAGCAGCTTGCCAGGGGCCCGCGAGCAGTACTTC
TRBJ2-2	NA	TRBV5-1	NA	CASSMYSGGELFF	TGCGCCAGCAGTATGTACAGCGGCGGGGAGCTGTTTTTT
TRBJ2-1	TRBD2	TRBV4-2	few	CASSQDYAGGNEQFF	TGTGCCAGCAGCCAAGACTACGCGGGAGGCAATGAGCAGTTCTTC
TRBJ2-5	NA	TRBV10-1	once	CASSPTVQETQYF	TGCGCCAGCTCGCCGACAGTACAAGAGACCCAGTACTTC
TRBJ2-7	TRBD1	TRBV4-1	NA	CASSPLRRDRGSYEQYF	TGCGCCAGCAGCCCGCTTCGCCGGGACAGGGGATCTTACGAGCAGTACTTC
TRBJ1-2	NA	TRBV3-1/TRBV3-2	NA	CASSQGVTVGYTF	TGTGCCAGCAGCCAAGGGGTAACAGTGGGCTACACCTTC
TRBJ2-7	TRBD1	TRBV7-9	NA	CASSQGGDRLYF	TGTGCCAGCAGCCAAGGGGGCGACCGGCTGTACTTC
TRBJ2-7	TRBD1	TRBV27	NA	CASSLQGAAGEQYF	TGTGCCAGCAGTTTACAGGGGGCGGCGGGTGAGCAGTACTTC
TRBJ2-1	TRBD2	TRBV28	NA	CASRLQGKAGGYNEQFF	TGTGCCAGCAGGCTACAGGGGAAAGCGGGAGGATACAATGAGCAGTTCTTC
TRBJ2-1	TRBD2	TRBV5-1	NA	CASSSYSGKNEQFF	TGCGCCAGCAGCTCCTATAGCGGGAAGAATGAGCAGTTCTTC
TRBJ2-7	TRBD1	TRBV28	NA	CASRGTGGFYEQYF	TGTGCCAGCAGGGGGACAGGGGGATTTTACGAGCAGTACTTC
TRBJ1-2	NA	TRBV4-1	NA	CASSQDQVGAAGYTF	TGCGCCAGCAGCCAAGATCAGGTGGGGGCAGCTGGCTACACCTTC
TRBJ2-2	NA	TRBV25-1	NA	CASSFQGRGSDTGELFF	TGTGCCAGCAGTTTCCAGGGGAGGGGTAGCGACACCGGGGAGCTGTTTTTT
TRBJ2-2	NA	TRBV7-2	NA	CANARFVTGELFF	TGTGCCAACGCGCGTTTTGTCACCGGGGAGCTGTTTTTT
TRBJ2-5	NA	TRBV9	NA	CASSVGFQGYQETQYF	TGTGCCAGCAGCGTAGGTTTTCAGGGGTACCAAGAGACCCAGTACTTC
TRBJ2-7	NA	TRBV12-3/TRBV12-4	NA	CASSPRHYEQYF	TGTGCCAGCAGCCCGCGACACTACGAGCAGTACTTC
TRBJ2-7	TRBD2	TRBV7-2	NA	CASSLGVAGGQGEQYF	TGTGCCAGCAGCTTAGGGGTAGCGGGAGGGCAGGGGGAGCAGTACTTC
TRBJ1-1	NA	TRBV23-1	NA	CASSQWRGPSNTEAFF	TGCGCCAGCAGTCAATGGAGGGGACCCTCGAACACTGAAGCTTTCTTT
TRBJ2-1	TRBD2	TRBV30	NA	CAWRLAGGRGEQFF	TGTGCCTGGAGATTAGCGGGAGGGCGGGGTGAGCAGTTCTTC
TRBJ2-1	NA	TRBV29-1	NA	CSVEGGEQFF	TGCAGCGTTGAGGGGGGTGAGCAGTTCTTC
TRBJ1-1	NA	TRBV18	NA	CASSPSNTEAFF	TGTGCCAGCTCACCCTCGAACACTGAAGCTTTCTTT
TRBJ2-1	TRBD2	TRBV9	few	CASSVLAGGSYNEQFF	TGTGCCAGCAGCGTACTAGCGGGAGGGTCCTACAATGAGCAGTTCTTC
TRBJ2-7	NA	TRBV27	NA	CASSFYQDSYEQYF	TGTGCCAGCAGTTTCTACCAGGACTCCTACGAGCAGTACTTC